The clone carrying this T cell receptor beta chain was found many times. The antigen is undetermined. Construction of TCR beta libraries was performed using quantitative 5'-RACE with molecular barcodes. TCRdb used MiXCR to reprocess the 5' RACE reads, holding one entry per CDR3 protein. The sample holds approximately 35,000 distinct CDR3 sequences, roughly 13% seen once. The CDR3 has 15 residues. From germline, CDR1 is MNHEY and CDR2 SMNVEV (reference sequence). Trimming stripped 0 bases from V and 0 bases from J, with 7 bases between. These data belong to a study of CD8 T cells in ankylosing spondylitis. Regarding the study as a whole: Reportedly, significant enrichment of disease-linked clones occurred in matched ankylosing spondylitis synovial fluid.

This sequence originates from a male donor with ankylosing spondylitis. The chain recombines TRBV27 with TRBJ2-3; D remains unclear. Sequencing input: synovial fluid, either unsorted or a sorted T cell fraction (not recorded which). The CDR3, as DNA: TGTGCCAGCAGTTTATCGTACGGGAGCACAGATACGCAGTATTTT. Translating it yields CASSLSYGSTDTQYF.